Many counts were recorded for the clone carrying this TCR beta chain. Its matching antigen is unknown. Germline loops: CDR1 MNHNS, CDR2 SASEGT. Trimming shortened V by 5 bases and J by 6 bases, and 12 bases separated the two germline ends. The CDR3 runs to 13 residues. This sample stems from a study of T-cell reconstitution after alpha-beta-depleted transplantation in children. Findings of the study overall: Roughly two months post-transplant, alpha-beta T cells reportedly originated from several hundred graft clones that had expanded. From surviving recipient T cells and thymic progenitors came the high day-60 TCRbeta diversity observed in some patients.

As it was prepared, the TCRbeta library received unique molecular identifiers. TCRdb itself ran the PCR reads through MiXCR, one entry per CDR3 protein. The repertoire holds 250,000 to 400,000 distinct CDR3 sequences, around 25% seen once, with approximately 11% in the top ten. This TCR was sampled from a male patient younger than 18 who had a stem cell transplant for acute lymphoblastic leukemia, so the T cells may come from the graft donor. V is TRBV6-1 and J is TRBJ2-3, with a possible D match to TRBD2 (6 bases). The sequenced sample was PBMCs, mostly from graft donor cells, obtained 180 days after TCRalphabeta/CD19-depleted stem cell transplant. The CDR3 spells CASSRSGEDTQYF. CDR3 nucleotide sequence: TGTGCCAGCAGTCGATCGGGGGAGGATACGCAGTATTTT.